This TCR beta chain was sequenced during a study of blood T cell repertoires in COVID-19. Only in-frame clones appear in the TCRdb table, and some are missing; sequencing was by immunoSEQ multiplex PCR. The repertoire holds 450,000 to 500,000 clones, 70% to 90% seen once, with 3.2% in the top ten. This clone was observed at least ten times. The specimen was peripheral blood. This clonotype originated in a human donor in a cohort sampled during active COVID-19.

The CDR3 loop is CASSYPTEEAFF. In DNA, the CDR3 is TGTGCCAGCAGTTACCCGACAGAAGAAGCTTTCTTT. The V call is TRBV6-6, the J call TRBJ1-1, with D possibly TRBD1 on 5 matching bases. The CDR3 is 12 amino acids. The ends were cut back, 2 bases at V and 8 bases at J, with 9 bases in the middle. The germline CDR1 and CDR2 sequences are MNHNY and SVGAGI (reference sequence).